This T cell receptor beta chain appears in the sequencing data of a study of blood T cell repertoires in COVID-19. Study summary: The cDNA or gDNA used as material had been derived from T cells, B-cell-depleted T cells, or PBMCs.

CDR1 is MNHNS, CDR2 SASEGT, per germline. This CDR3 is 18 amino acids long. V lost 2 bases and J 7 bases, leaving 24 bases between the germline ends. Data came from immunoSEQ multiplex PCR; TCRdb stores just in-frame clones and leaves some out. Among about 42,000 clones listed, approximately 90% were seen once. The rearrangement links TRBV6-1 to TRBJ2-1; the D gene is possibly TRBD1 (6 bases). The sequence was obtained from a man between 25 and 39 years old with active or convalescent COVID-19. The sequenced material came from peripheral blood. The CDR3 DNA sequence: TGTGCCAGCAGTGAAAGATCGGTTGGACAGCCTGGGGGTAATGAGCAGTTCTTC. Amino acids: CASSERSVGQPGGNEQFF.